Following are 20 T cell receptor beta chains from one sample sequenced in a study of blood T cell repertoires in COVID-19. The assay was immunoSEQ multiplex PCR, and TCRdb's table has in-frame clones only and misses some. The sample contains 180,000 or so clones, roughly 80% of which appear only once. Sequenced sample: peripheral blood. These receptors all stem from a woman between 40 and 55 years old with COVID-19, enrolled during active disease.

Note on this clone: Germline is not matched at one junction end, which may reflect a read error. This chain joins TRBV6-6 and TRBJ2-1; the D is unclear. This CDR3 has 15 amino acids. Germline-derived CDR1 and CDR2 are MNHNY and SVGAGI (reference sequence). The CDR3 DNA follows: TGTGCCAGCAGGCCGGGTGAAGGTTCCTACAATGATCAGTTCTTC. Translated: CASRPGEGSYNDQFF.

CDR3 in DNA: TGTGCCAGCAGCCACGCAGCCGGGGTGACCCAGTACTTC. It yields the protein CASSHAAGVTQYF. The chain recombines TRBV3-1 (or the pseudogene TRBV3-2) with TRBJ2-5, with a tentative D call TRBD2 (5 bases). Germline lookup yields CDR1 LGHDT and CDR2 YNNKEL (reference sequence). The V end lost 3 bases, the J end lost 7 bases, and 12 bases lay between the germline ends. The CDR3 loop spans 13 amino acids.

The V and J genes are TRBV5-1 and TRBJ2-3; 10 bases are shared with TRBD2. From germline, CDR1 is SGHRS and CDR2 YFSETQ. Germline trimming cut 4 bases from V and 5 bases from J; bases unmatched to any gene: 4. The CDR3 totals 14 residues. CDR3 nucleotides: TGCGCCAGCAGCACTAGCGGGGCTGGAGATACGCAGTATTTT. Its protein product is CASSTSGAGDTQYF.

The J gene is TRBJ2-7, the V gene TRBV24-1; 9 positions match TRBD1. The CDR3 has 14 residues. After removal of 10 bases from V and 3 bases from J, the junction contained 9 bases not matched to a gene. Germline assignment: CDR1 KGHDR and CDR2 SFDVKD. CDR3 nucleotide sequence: TGTGCCACTAGAGCCGGGACAGGGAGCTACGAGCAGTACTTC. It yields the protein CATRAGTGSYEQYF.

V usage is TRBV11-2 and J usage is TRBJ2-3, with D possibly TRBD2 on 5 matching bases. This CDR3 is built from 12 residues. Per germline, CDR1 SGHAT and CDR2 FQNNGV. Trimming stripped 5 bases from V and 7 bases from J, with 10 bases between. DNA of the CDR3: TGTGCCAGCAGCGAGGGAGTTCATACGCAGTATTTT. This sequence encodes CASSEGVHTQYF.

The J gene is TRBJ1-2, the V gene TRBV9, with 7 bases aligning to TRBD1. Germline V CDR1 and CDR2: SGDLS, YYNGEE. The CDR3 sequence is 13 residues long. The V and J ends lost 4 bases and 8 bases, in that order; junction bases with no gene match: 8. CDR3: CASSRTGVLGYTF. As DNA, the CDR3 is TGTGCCAGCAGCCGCACAGGGGTATTAGGCTACACCTTC.

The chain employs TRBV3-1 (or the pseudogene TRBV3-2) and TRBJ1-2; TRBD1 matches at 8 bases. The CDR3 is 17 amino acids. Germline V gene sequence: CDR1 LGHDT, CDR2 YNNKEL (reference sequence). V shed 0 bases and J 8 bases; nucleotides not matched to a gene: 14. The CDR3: CASSQELGQGTFDGYTF. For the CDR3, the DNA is TGTGCCAGCAGCCAAGAGCTAGGACAGGGCACCTTTGACGGCTACACCTTC.

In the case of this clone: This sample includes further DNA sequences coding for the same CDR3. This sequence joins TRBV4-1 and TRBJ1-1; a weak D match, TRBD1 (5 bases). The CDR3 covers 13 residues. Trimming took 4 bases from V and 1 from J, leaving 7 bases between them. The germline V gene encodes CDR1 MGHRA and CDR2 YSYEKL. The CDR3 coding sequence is TGCGCCAGCAGCCCCACAGGGAACACTGAAGCTTTCTTT. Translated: CASSPTGNTEAFF.

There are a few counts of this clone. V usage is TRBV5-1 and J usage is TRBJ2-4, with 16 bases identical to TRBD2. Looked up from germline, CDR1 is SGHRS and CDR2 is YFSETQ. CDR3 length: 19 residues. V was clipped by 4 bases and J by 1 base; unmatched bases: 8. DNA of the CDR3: TGCGCCAGCAGCCCAAACCCGGGACTAGCGGGAGGGGCCAAAAACATTCAGTACTTC. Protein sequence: CASSPNPGLAGGAKNIQYF.

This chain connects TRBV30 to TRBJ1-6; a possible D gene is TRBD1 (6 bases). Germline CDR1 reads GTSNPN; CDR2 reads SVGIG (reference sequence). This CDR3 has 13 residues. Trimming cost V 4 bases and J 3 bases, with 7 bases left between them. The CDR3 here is CAWTGDYNSPLHF. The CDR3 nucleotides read TGTGCCTGGACAGGGGACTATAATTCACCCCTCCACTTT.

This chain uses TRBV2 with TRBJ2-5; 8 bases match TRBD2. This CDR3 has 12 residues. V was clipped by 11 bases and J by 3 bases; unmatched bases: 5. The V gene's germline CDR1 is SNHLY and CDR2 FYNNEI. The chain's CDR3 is CACGTREETQYF. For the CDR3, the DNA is TGTGCCTGCGGGACTAGGGAAGAGACCCAGTACTTC.

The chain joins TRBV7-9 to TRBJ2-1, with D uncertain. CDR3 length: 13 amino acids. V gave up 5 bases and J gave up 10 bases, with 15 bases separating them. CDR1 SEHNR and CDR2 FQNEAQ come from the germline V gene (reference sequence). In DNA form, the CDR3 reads TGTGCCAGCAGCCCCTCACTGGTGAGGGAGCAGTTCTTC. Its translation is CASSPSLVREQFF.

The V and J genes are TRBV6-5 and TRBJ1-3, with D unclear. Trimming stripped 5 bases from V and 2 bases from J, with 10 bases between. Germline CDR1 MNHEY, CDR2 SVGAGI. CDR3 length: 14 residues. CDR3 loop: CASSRLQTGNTIYF. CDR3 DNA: TGTGCCAGCAGTAGACTACAAACTGGAAACACCATATATTTT.

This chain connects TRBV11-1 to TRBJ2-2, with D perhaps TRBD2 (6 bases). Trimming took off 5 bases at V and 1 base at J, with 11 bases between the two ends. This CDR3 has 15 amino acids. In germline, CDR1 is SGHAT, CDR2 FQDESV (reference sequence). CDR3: CASSRTIQNTGELFF. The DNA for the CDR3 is TGTGCCAGCAGCCGGACTATCCAGAACACCGGGGAGCTGTTTTTT.

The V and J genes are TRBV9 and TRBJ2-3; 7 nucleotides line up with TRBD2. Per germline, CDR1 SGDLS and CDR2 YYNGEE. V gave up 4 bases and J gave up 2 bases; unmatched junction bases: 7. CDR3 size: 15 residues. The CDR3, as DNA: TGTGCCAGCAGCTTCGGACTAGAGCCCACAGATACGCAGTATTTT. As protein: CASSFGLEPTDTQYF.

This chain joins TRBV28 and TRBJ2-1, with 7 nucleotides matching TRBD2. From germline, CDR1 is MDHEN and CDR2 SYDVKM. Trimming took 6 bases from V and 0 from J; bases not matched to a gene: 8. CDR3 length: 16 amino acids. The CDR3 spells CASRPPGRSSYNEQFF. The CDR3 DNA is TGTGCCAGCAGACCCCCCGGGAGGAGCTCCTACAATGAGCAGTTCTTC.

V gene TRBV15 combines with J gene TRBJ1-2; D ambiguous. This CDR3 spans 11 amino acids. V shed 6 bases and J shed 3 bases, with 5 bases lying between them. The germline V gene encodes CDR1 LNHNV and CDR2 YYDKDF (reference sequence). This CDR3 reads CATRADYGYTF. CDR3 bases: TGTGCCACCAGGGCGGACTATGGCTACACCTTC.

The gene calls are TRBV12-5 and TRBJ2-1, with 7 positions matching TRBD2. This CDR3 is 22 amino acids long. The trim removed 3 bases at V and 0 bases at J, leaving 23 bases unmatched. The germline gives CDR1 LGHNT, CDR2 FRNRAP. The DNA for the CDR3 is TGTGCTAGTGGTTTTTCCCCCCTTTTTTCCAGCGGGAACCTCCCCTCCTACAATGAGCAGTTCTTC. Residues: CASGFSPLFSSGNLPSYNEQFF.

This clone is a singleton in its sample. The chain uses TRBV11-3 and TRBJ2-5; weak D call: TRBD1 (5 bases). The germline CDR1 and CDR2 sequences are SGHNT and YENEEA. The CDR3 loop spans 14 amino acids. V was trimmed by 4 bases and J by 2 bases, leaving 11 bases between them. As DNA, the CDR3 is TGTGCCAGCAGCTCGAGAGACAGACAAGAGACCCAGTACTTC. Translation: CASSSRDRQETQYF.

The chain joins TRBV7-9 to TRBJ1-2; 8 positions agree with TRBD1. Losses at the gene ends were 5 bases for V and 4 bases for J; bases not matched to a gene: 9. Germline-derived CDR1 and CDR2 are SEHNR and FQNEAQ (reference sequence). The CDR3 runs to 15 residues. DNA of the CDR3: TGTGCCAGCAGCCCGTGGGGACAGGCCATCTATGGCTACACCTTC. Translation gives CASSPWGQAIYGYTF. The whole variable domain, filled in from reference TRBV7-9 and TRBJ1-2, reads DTGVSQNPRHKITKRGQNVTFRCDPISEHNRLYWYRQTLGQGPEFLTYFQNEAQLEKSRLLSDRFSAERPKGSFSTLEIQRTEQGDSAMYLCASSPWGQAIYGYTFGSGTRLTVV.